This T cell receptor (beta chain) was obtained from a study of T cell responses to AZD1222 COVID-19 vaccine. Turning to the study itself: The study pooled second doses at about 4 or about 12 weeks.

Sequenced by immunoSEQ multiplex PCR; TCRdb stores in-frame clones only, minus some. Seen here are some 150,000 clones, 90% to 95% observed once, and the top ten hold over 7.5%. For this clone: What it binds is not known.

Overall study results and limits: Reportedly, close to half of spike-specific TCRs are directed against unmutated variant regions. White British people made up most donors, females outnumbered males, and clonal diversity was possibly underestimated. Repertoire samples came only from after the peak T cell response.

Germline V lookup: CDR1 SEHNR, CDR2 FQNEAQ (reference sequence). The V end lost 5 bases, the J end lost 0 bases, and 16 bases lay between the germline ends. There are 16 residues in the CDR3. Sequenced material: peripheral blood, taken on day 0 of AZD1222 vaccination. This sequence was found in an adult in good health. The rearrangement uses TRBV7-9 and TRBJ1-1, with D tentatively TRBD1 (6 bases). The CDR3 is CASSGDGGRVNTEAFF. The CDR3 nucleotides are TGTGCCAGCAGCGGAGATGGGGGCAGGGTGAACACTGAAGCTTTCTTT.